The 22 T cell receptor beta chains in this list originate from one sample, sequenced in a study of control samples from healthy donors and cancer patients. Assay: immunoSEQ multiplex PCR; the TCRdb copy retains only in-frame clones and omits some. The sample yields roughly 160,000 clones, 96% seen once. Sequencing was carried out using blood. The receptors come from a woman under 40 in good health.

The chain is built from TRBV25-1 and TRBJ1-1; tentative D call: TRBD1 (6 bases). CDR3 size: 14 residues. The germline gives CDR1 MGHDK, CDR2 SYGVNS. V dropped 1 base and J dropped 1 base, with 7 bases sitting between them. CDR3 in DNA: TGTGCCAGCAGTGAATTAGGGGGGAACACTGAAGCTTTCTTT. It codes for CASSELGGNTEAFF.

This chain joins TRBV10-2 and TRBJ2-3; 12 bases line up with TRBD2. There are 14 residues in the CDR3. CDR1 WSHSY and CDR2 SAAADI come from the germline V gene. V dropped 5 bases and J dropped 3; count of bases not matched to a gene: 0. The CDR3 sequence: CASSLAGGTDTQYF. Here the CDR3 DNA reads TGCGCCAGCAGTCTAGCGGGGGGGACAGATACGCAGTATTTT.

The chain employs TRBV6-6 and TRBJ1-2; perhaps TRBD1 as D (5 bases). The CDR3 totals 19 residues. Germline-derived CDR1 and CDR2 are MNHNY and SVGAGI (reference sequence). Trimming pared 5 bases from V and 1 base from J, leaving 26 bases between. CDR3 coding DNA: TGTGCCAGCAGTCCACGGAATAAGGGGACTTCTGTTTTTAACTATGGCTACACCTTC. As protein: CASSPRNKGTSVFNYGYTF.

This clone was counted once. The V and J genes are TRBV19 and TRBJ2-1, with TRBD1 matching 11 bases. The CDR3 totals 16 residues. Trimming at V came to 2 bases and at J to 7 bases, leaving 7 bases not matched to a gene. From germline, CDR1 is LNHDA and CDR2 SQIVND (reference sequence). As DNA, the CDR3 is TGTGCCAGTAGTATATCGGACAGGGGGCTATGGAATGAGCAGTTCTTC. Protein: CASSISDRGLWNEQFF.

The chain recombines TRBV28 with TRBJ1-1; TRBD1 matches 10 bases. The CDR3 sequence is 12 residues long. Trimming cost V 8 bases and J 7 bases; bases outside gene matches: 4. Germline V gene data show CDR1 as MDHEN and CDR2 as SYDVKM. The CDR3 is CASEDRGSEAFF. The CDR3 DNA reads as TGTGCCAGCGAGGACAGGGGGAGTGAAGCTTTCTTT.

CDR3 protein: CASSLVLGKGYEQYF. CDR3 DNA sequence: TGCGCCAGCAGCTTGGTGTTGGGTAAGGGGTACGAGCAGTACTTC. This chain joins TRBV5-1 and TRBJ2-7; perhaps TRBD1 as D (5 bases). CDR3 size: 15 residues. Trimming took 0 bases from V and 4 from J, leaving 14 bases between them. CDR1 and CDR2 from the germline V gene are SGHRS and YFSETQ.

The rearrangement uses TRBV6-5 and TRBJ2-3, with a possible D match to TRBD1 (5 bases). From germline, CDR1 is MNHEY and CDR2 SVGAGI. V was clipped by 5 bases and J by 3 bases, with 15 bases between them. This CDR3 is built from 15 residues. CDR3 region: CASSRPGSGTDTQYF. CDR3 nucleotide sequence: TGTGCCAGCAGTCGCCCAGGGTCAGGGACAGATACGCAGTATTTT.

The rearrangement uses TRBV28 and TRBJ1-1; a weak D match, TRBD1 (5 bases). Per the germline V gene, CDR1 is MDHEN and CDR2 is SYDVKM. V lost 4 bases and J lost 1, with 19 bases in between. The CDR3 covers 17 residues. The CDR3, as DNA: TGTGCCAGCAGTTCCCCCCGGGACGCGTATGGGAACACTGAAGCTTTCTTT. It translates to CASSSPRDAYGNTEAFF.

As DNA, the CDR3 is TGTGCCAGCAGTGACTCGAGGGCTTCGGATGAGCAGTTCTTC. Translation gives CASSDSRASDEQFF. The chain uses TRBV6-4 and TRBJ2-1; perhaps TRBD2 as D (5 bases). The CDR3 runs to 14 residues. V shed 0 bases and J shed 8 bases, with 11 bases lying between them. Germline CDR1 is MRHNA and CDR2 is SNTAGT.

The V and J genes are TRBV10-2 and TRBJ2-1, with D maybe TRBD1 (5 bases). Germline CDR1 WSHSY, CDR2 SAAADI. Trimming pared 6 bases from V and 4 bases from J, leaving 10 bases between. This CDR3 is built from 13 residues. CDR3 DNA: TGCGCCAGCAGACTGGACACATACAATGAGCAGTTCTTC. Protein product: CASRLDTYNEQFF.

This sequence joins TRBV28 and TRBJ1-1; 8 bases are a match to TRBD1. Germline lookup yields CDR1 MDHEN and CDR2 SYDVKM. The CDR3 spans 14 residues. With V trimmed by 2 bases and J by 8 bases, 7 bases remained unmatched. CDR3 nucleotide sequence: TGTGCCAGCAGTTTAAACTCTTGGACAGGGGAAGCTTTCTTT. As protein: CASSLNSWTGEAFF.

V and J are TRBV5-4 and TRBJ1-2; D gene ambiguous. V was cut by 0 bases and J by 6 bases, with 15 bases left in between. Germline values: CDR1 SGHNT, CDR2 YYREEE (reference sequence). This CDR3 has 15 residues. The CDR3 sequence is CASSLVSLRRDGYTF. CDR3 coding DNA: TGTGCCAGCAGCTTGGTGTCCCTTCGGCGGGATGGCTACACCTTC.

The chain carries TRBV5-4 and TRBJ2-1, with 13 bases aligning to TRBD2. The CDR3 spans 16 residues. Per germline, CDR1 SGHNT and CDR2 YYREEE (reference sequence). With V trimmed by 3 bases and J by 10 bases, 10 bases remained unmatched. DNA for the CDR3: TGTGCCAGCAGCTCACTAGCGGGAGGGCTAGTTGGGGAGCAGTTCTTC. Translation: CASSSLAGGLVGEQFF.

This rearrangement joins TRBV6-6 to TRBJ1-2; tentatively, D is TRBD1 (6 bases). Looked up from germline, CDR1 is MNHNY and CDR2 is SVGAGI (reference sequence). CDR3 size: 12 residues. V was clipped by 4 bases and J by 7 bases, with 10 bases between them. DNA of the CDR3: TGTGCCAGCAGTTCAACGACAGGTGGCTACACCTTC. It codes for CASSSTTGGYTF.

This sequence joins TRBV5-6 and TRBJ2-7; 10 bases match TRBD1. This CDR3 is built from 14 residues. After removal of 3 bases from V and 5 bases from J, the junction contained 5 bases not matched to a gene. Germline V lookup: CDR1 SGHDT, CDR2 YYEEEE. In nucleotides, the CDR3 is TGTGCCAGCAGCTCAGGGACAGGGGTCGACGAGCAGTACTTC. It codes for CASSSGTGVDEQYF. The whole variable domain, filled in from reference TRBV5-6 and TRBJ2-7, reads DAGVTQSPTHLIKTRGQQVTLRCSPKSGHDTVSWYQQALGQGPQFIFQYYEEEERQRGNFPDRFSGHQFPNYSSELNVNALLLGDSALYLCASSSGTGVDEQYFGPGTRLTVT.

This chain links TRBV4-2 with TRBJ2-2; 7 bases are a match to TRBD2. Germline loops: CDR1 LGHNA, CDR2 YNFKEQ. The CDR3 covers 15 residues. After removal of 6 bases from V and 4 bases from J, the junction contained 8 bases not matched to a gene. The CDR3 spells CASRQGLRGTGELFF. The CDR3 DNA reads as TGTGCCAGCAGGCAGGGACTACGGGGCACCGGGGAGCTGTTTTTT.

The chain recombines TRBV14 with TRBJ2-5; D remains unclear. V shed 3 bases and J shed 5 bases, with 7 bases lying between them. Germline V gene lookup returns CDR1 SGHDN and CDR2 FVKESK. This CDR3 region has 12 residues. The CDR3 DNA follows: TGTGCCAGCAGCCACACCTGGGAGACCCAGTACTTC. This gives the protein CASSHTWETQYF.

This chain connects TRBV19 to TRBJ2-7; D unclear. Looked up from germline, CDR1 is LNHDA and CDR2 is SQIVND (reference sequence). The CDR3 runs 12 residues. Trimming cost V 5 bases and J 2 bases, with 7 bases left between them. The DNA of the CDR3 is TGTGCCAGTAGTCCCGGCCCCTACGAGCAGTACTTC. Residues: CASSPGPYEQYF.

The genes are TRBV28 and TRBJ1-5, with D unresolved. The CDR3 loop spans 11 amino acids. V was shortened by 1 base and J by 5 bases, with 0 bases between the two germline ends. Germline CDR1 is MDHEN and CDR2 is SYDVKM. This CDR3 is CASSLYQPQHF. For the CDR3, the DNA is TGTGCCAGCAGTTTATATCAGCCCCAGCATTTT.

This clone was seen just once. Here the CDR3 reads CASSQDPGAGPDGYTF. CDR3 coding DNA: TGCGCCAGCAGCCAAGATCCAGGGGCGGGTCCCGATGGCTACACCTTC. The chain has TRBV4-1 and TRBJ1-2; possibly TRBD1 for D (6 bases). This CDR3 comprises 16 residues. V was trimmed by 0 bases and J by 6 bases, leaving 17 bases between them. Germline CDR1 MGHRA, CDR2 YSYEKL.

This clone was detected once. This rearrangement joins TRBV4-2 to TRBJ1-5; TRBD1 matches 10 bases. This CDR3 contains 16 residues. The J segment lost 4 bases and the V segment lost 2 bases, leaving 5 bases of the junction unmatched. In germline, CDR1 is LGHNA, CDR2 YNFKEQ. Here the CDR3 reads CASSQQRTGGNQPQHF. The DNA for the CDR3 is TGTGCCAGCAGCCAACAACGGACAGGGGGAAATCAGCCCCAGCATTTT.

The genes are TRBV27 and TRBJ1-4; 9 bases agree with TRBD1. Germline-derived CDR1 and CDR2 are MNHEY and SMNVEV (reference sequence). Germline trimming cut 6 bases from V and 8 bases from J; bases unmatched to any gene: 7. The CDR3 runs 14 residues. This chain's CDR3 is CASSATGGREKLFF. CDR3 bases: TGTGCCAGCAGCGCCACAGGGGGCAGGGAAAAACTGTTTTTT. Full variable domain (missing parts from reference TRBV27 and TRBJ1-4): EAQVTQNPRYLITVTGKKLTVTCSQNMNHEYMSWYRQDPGLGLRQIYYSMNVEVTDKGDVPEGYKVSRKEKRNFPLILESPSPNQTSLYFCASSATGGREKLFFGSGTQLSVL.